The clone carrying this T cell receptor (beta chain) showed up many times. The antigen remains unidentified. The source of the sample is a study of regulatory T cells in long-lasting Graves disease. Sample time point: newly diagnosed GD, antithyroid drugs for less than 3 months. The TCR library was prepared using RNA isolated from PBMCs. Building of the TCR beta libraries involved iRepertoire HTBI primers and Arm-PCR of CDR3 regions. Each CDR3 protein is one row after TCRdb ran MiXCR on the multiplex PCR reads. Of 400,000 to 550,000 distinct CDR3 sequences in the sample, around 17% were seen once. General observations from the study: Between persistent patients, roughly 2,600 public clonotypes were shared, exceeding the 900 to 1,000 shared between new patients. Sample size, which was small, may have reduced accuracy.

The same sample was also studied in work on T cells in Graves' hyperthyroidism and ophthalmopathy. That study adds: For the diagnoses, clinical symptoms, serum thyroxine and TRAb, thyroid ultrasound and orbital computed tomography were used.

Here the sequenced sample was peripheral blood mononuclear cells (PBMCs), taken at new diagnosis, from a patient treated with antithyroid drugs. This clonotype was obtained from a young woman with Graves disease.

The DNA of the CDR3 is TGTGCCAGCAGCCCTACTTCCAGGGGGCGAGAGCAGTACTTC. Translation: CASSPTSRGREQYF. V gene TRBV7-2 combines with J gene TRBJ2-7, with TRBD1 matching over 8 bases. Unmatched junction bases numbered 10, after V lost 5 bases and J lost 7 bases. CDR1 is SGHTA, CDR2 FQGNSA, per germline. The CDR3 spans 14 residues.